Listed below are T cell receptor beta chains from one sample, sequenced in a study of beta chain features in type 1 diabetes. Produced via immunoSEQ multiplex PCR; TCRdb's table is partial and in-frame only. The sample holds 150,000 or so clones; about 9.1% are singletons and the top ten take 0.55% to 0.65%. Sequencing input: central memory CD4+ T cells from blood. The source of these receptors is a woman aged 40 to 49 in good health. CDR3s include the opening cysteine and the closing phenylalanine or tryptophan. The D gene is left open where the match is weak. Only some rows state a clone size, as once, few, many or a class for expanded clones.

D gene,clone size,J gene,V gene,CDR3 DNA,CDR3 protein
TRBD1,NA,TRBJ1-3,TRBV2,TGTGCCAGAAACGCCGGGACAGGGGTCTCTGGAAACACCATATATTTT,CARNAGTGVSGNTIYF
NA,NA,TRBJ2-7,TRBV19,TGTGCCAGTAGTTCCCACTACGAGCAGTACTTC,CASSSHYEQYF
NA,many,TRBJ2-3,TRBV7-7,TGTGCTAGCAGCTTAGGACAAGGAGATACGCAGTATTTT,CASSLGQGDTQYF
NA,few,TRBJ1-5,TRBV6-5,TGTGCCAGCAGATCGGAGGGCGGGGGAAATCAGCCCCAGCATTTT,CASRSEGGGNQPQHF
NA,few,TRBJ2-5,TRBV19,TGTGCCAGTAGTGAGGGTTTGGAACAGACCCAGTACTTC,CASSEGLEQTQYF
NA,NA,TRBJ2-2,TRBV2,TGTGCCAGCAGTGTTCTAGTTGTCGGGGAGCTGTTTTTT,CASSVLVVGELFF
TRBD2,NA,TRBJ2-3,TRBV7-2,TGTGCCAGCAGCTCCCCCCCACGACTAGCGGGGGTGAGAGATACGCAGTATTTT,CASSSPPRLAGVRDTQYF
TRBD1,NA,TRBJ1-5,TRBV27,TGTGCCAGCAGTTTGTATTCGGGCAGGGGGCAAGATCAGCCCCAGCATTTT,CASSLYSGRGQDQPQHF
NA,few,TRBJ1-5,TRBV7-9,TGTGCCAGCAGCTTAGGTGGGGGCGCAGGCCAGCCCCAGCATTTT,CASSLGGGAGQPQHF
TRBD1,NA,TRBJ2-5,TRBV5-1,TGCGCCAGCAGCGCCACGGACAGGCCAGGGGAGACCCAGTACTTC,CASSATDRPGETQYF
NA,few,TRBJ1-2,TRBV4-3,TGCGCCAGCAGCCAAGATCCGGGTGCGGGCTACACCTTC,CASSQDPGAGYTF
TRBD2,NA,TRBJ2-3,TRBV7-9,TGTGCCAGCAGCCACCGTAGCGGGGGGATTGTTACAGATACGCAGTATTTT,CASSHRSGGIVTDTQYF
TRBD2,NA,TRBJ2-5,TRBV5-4,TGTGCCAGCAGCCGCGCTTTGGGGGGGCAAGAGACCCAGTACTTC,CASSRALGGQETQYF
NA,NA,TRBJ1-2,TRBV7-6,TGTGCCAGCAGCTTATCAGGGGCAGGCTATGGCTACACCTTC,CASSLSGAGYGYTF
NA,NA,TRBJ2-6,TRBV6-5,TGTGCCAGCAGTTACGAAACGAGCTCTGGGGCCAACGTCCTGACTTTC,CASSYETSSGANVLTF
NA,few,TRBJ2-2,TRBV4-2,TGTGCCAGCGGGGGGGGCCGCAACGGGGAGCTGTTTTTT,CASGGGRNGELFF
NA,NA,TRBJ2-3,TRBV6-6,TGTGCCAGCAGGCGGGACCTCACAGATACGCAGTATTTT,CASRRDLTDTQYF
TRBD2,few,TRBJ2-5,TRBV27,TGTGCCAGCAGTTCAAAATGGCGTCGCGGGGGGGCGGAGACCCAGTACTTC,CASSSKWRRGGAETQYF
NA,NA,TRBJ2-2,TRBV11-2,TGTGCCAGCAGCCCCAGGGGCGGTTTTGACACCGGGGAGCTGTTTTTT,CASSPRGGFDTGELFF
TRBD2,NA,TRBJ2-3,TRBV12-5,TGTGCTAGTGCCCTCCTAGCGGACACAGATACGCAGTATTTT,CASALLADTDTQYF
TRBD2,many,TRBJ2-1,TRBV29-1,TGCAGCGCTAGCGGGGGATACAATGAGCAGTTCTTC,CSASGGYNEQFF
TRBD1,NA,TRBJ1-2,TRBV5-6,TGTGCCAGCAGCTACGGACAGGGCGAGTATGGCTACACCTTC,CASSYGQGEYGYTF
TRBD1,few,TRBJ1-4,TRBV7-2,TGTGCCAGCAGCTCACAGGGGGCCCGGGAAAAACTGTTTTTT,CASSSQGAREKLFF
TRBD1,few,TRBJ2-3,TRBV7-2,TGTGCCAGCAGCCAGGACAGGTTCACAGATACGCAGTATTTT,CASSQDRFTDTQYF
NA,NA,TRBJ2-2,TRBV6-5,TGTGCCAGCAGATCCCTGGCAGGTCTGAGCGGGGAGCTGTTTTTT,CASRSLAGLSGELFF
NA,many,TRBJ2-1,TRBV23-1,TGCGCCAGCAGTCGCCCAGAGAGCGCCAATGAGCAGTTCTTC,CASSRPESANEQFF
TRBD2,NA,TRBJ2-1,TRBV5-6,TGTGCCAGCAGCTTGGTTTGGGGCGGACCCGGGAGGAATGAGCAGTTCTTC,CASSLVWGGPGRNEQFF
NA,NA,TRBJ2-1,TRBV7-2,TGTGCCAGCAGGATGACAGTCAATGAGCAGTTCTTC,CASRMTVNEQFF
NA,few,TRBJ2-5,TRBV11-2,TGTGCCAGCAGCCCGGGGTCTAAACCTCGGGGCCAAGAGACCCAGTACTTC,CASSPGSKPRGQETQYF
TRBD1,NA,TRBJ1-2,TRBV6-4,TGTGCCAGCAATCAAAGTCCGGGACAGGGGAGCTATGGCTACACCTTC,CASNQSPGQGSYGYTF
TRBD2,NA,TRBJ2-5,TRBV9,TGTGCCAGCAGCGTAAGCGGGGCGAATGGAGAGACCCAGTACTTC,CASSVSGANGETQYF
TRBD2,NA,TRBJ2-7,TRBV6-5,TGTGCCAGCAGTTACTCCGGCGGGGGAGAAGAGCAGTACTTC,CASSYSGGGEEQYF
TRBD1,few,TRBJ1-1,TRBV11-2,TGTGCCAGCAGCTTAGGCAAGGGACAGGCCAACACTGAAGCTTTCTTT,CASSLGKGQANTEAFF
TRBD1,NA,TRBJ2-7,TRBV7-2,TGTGCCAGCAGCTTAGTAGGGACAGCAAACTCCTACGAGCAGTACTTC,CASSLVGTANSYEQYF
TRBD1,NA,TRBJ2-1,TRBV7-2,TGTGCCAGCAGCCCCCCGGGGACAGCCCGGAATGAGCAGTTCTTC,CASSPPGTARNEQFF
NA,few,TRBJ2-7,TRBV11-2,TGTGCCAGCAGCTTAGGAGGAGGCGGGGGCCGGCGCGGGCAGTACTTC,CASSLGGGGGRRGQYF
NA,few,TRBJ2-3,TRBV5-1,TGCGCCAGCAGGGACTTCACAGATACGCAGTATTTT,CASRDFTDTQYF